The next 17 T cell receptor beta chains were all read from a single sample in a study of regulatory T cells in long-lasting Graves disease. HTBI primers from iRepertoire and Arm-PCR of CDR3 regions yielded the TCR beta libraries. TCRdb re-called the multiplex PCR reads with MiXCR, one entry per CDR3 protein. The sample shows 400,000 to 650,000 distinct CDR3 sequences, 15% to 20% of them seen only once. Described time point: newly diagnosed GD, antithyroid drugs for less than 3 months. The authors made the TCR library using RNA they extracted from PBMCs. This sample was also put to use in a study of T cells in Graves' hyperthyroidism and ophthalmopathy.

Sequencing used peripheral blood mononuclear cells (PBMCs), obtained at new diagnosis, from a patient treated with antithyroid drugs. These receptors all come from a woman aged 40 to 65 with Graves disease.

This clonotype was seen only once. This could be a read error, since a much larger clone is one nucleotide away. The V gene is TRBV2, the J gene TRBJ2-3; 9 bases align to TRBD1. The J call may be wrong; the DNA end is better matched by TRBJ2-1. This CDR3 is 14 amino acids long. Germline loops: CDR1 SNHLY, CDR2 FYNNEI. CDR3 coding DNA: TGTGCCAGCAGCGCCGGGACAGGGTCCTTGGCGCAGTTCTTC. Protein sequence: CASSAGTGSLAQFF.

The table lists this clonotype with many counts. The CDR3 nucleotides read TGTGCCAGCAGTGAAGGGACTAGCGGGCAGGTAAACAATGAGCAGTTCTTC. Amino acids: CASSEGTSGQVNNEQFF. The V call is TRBV2, the J call TRBJ2-1, with 11 bases that match TRBD2. Germline V gene sequence: CDR1 SNHLY, CDR2 FYNNEI. This CDR3 has 17 residues. J was trimmed by 5 bases and V by 1 base; bases with no gene match: 7.

The genes are TRBV20-1 and TRBJ1-2; a possible D gene is TRBD1 (5 bases). Germline CDR1 and CDR2: DFQATT and SNEGSKA (reference sequence). The CDR3 has 13 amino acids. Trimming left V 1 base short and J 6 bases short, with 12 bases between. CDR3 amino acids: CSARAWGGDGYTF. The CDR3 DNA reads TGCAGTGCTAGAGCTTGGGGGGGGGATGGCTACACCTTC.

This clonotype has only a few counts. This chain links TRBV12-3 or TRBV12-4 with TRBJ2-6; unclear D gene. Trimming took 2 bases from V and 2 from J, leaving 7 bases between them. The CDR3 has 15 amino acids. CDR3 sequence: CASSLIGTGANVLTF. The CDR3 region has the DNA TGTGCCAGCAGTTTAATTGGAACTGGGGCCAACGTCCTGACTTTC.

Comment on this clonotype: A read error may explain this, as a much larger clone is one base away. V gene TRBV28 combines with J gene TRBJ2-3, with unresolved D. V lost 7 bases, J lost 2 bases, and 7 bases lay in between. The CDR3 consists of 12 residues. CDR1 MDHEN and CDR2 SYDVKM come from the germline V gene. The DNA for the CDR3 is TGTGCCAGCAAGATACTCACAGATACGCAGTATTTT. Amino acid sequence: CASKILTDTQYF.

The table lists this clonotype with many counts. The chain is built from TRBV10-3 and TRBJ2-3; tentatively, D is TRBD2 (6 bases). The V end was cut by 5 bases, the J end by 2 bases, with 17 bases between. Germline assignment: CDR1 ENHRY and CDR2 SYGVKD. CDR3 length: 16 residues. The CDR3 spells CAISRAGLLITDTQYF. For the CDR3, the DNA is TGTGCCATCAGTCGGGCGGGACTCCTCATCACAGATACGCAGTATTTT.

The chain links TRBV6-5 to TRBJ2-3; D call uncertain. Germline loops: CDR1 MNHEY, CDR2 SVGAGI. V lost 4 bases and J 2 bases, leaving 19 bases between the germline ends. The CDR3 has 17 residues. CDR3 amino acids: CASSSAAVRRSTDTQYF. The DNA for the CDR3 is TGTGCCAGCAGTTCCGCGGCGGTACGTCGCTCCACAGATACGCAGTATTTT.

This clonotype was seen more than once but under ten times. The rearrangement uses TRBV10-2 and TRBJ2-7; D not certain. CDR3 length: 14 residues. Germline assignment: CDR1 WSHSY and CDR2 SAAADI. Trimming took 7 bases from V and 2 from J, leaving 15 bases between them. In nucleotides, the CDR3 is TGCGCCAGCAACGCCGAACACAGAACCTACGAGCAGTACTTC. Translation gives CASNAEHRTYEQYF.

This clonotype was seen at least ten times. The chain couples TRBV3-1 to TRBJ1-1, with D possibly being TRBD1 (5 bases). V was trimmed by 1 base and J by 6 bases, leaving 12 bases between them. This CDR3 has 14 residues. In germline, CDR1 is LGHDT, CDR2 YNNKEL (reference sequence). CDR3 in amino acids: CASSQGQMVAEAFF. CDR3 nucleotides: TGTGCCAGCAGCCAAGGACAGATGGTGGCTGAAGCTTTCTTT.

At least ten counts were recorded for this clonotype. The chain has TRBV9 and TRBJ2-3, with D uncertain. This CDR3 is built from 14 residues. Germline V CDR1 and CDR2: SGDLS, YYNGEE. V was shortened by 4 bases and J by 6 bases, with 15 bases between the two germline ends. In nucleotides, the CDR3 is TGTGCCAGCAGCCCGTCGGACGGAGTGGATACGCAGTATTTT. It codes for CASSPSDGVDTQYF.

This clonotype appeared a few times. This chain connects TRBV5-1 to TRBJ2-7; D is possibly TRBD2 (6 bases). Germline loops: CDR1 SGHRS, CDR2 YFSETQ. The CDR3 length is 14 residues. V was trimmed by 6 bases and J by 2 bases, leaving 15 bases between them. This chain's CDR3 is CASTTGVGAYEQYF. The CDR3 nucleotides read TGCGCCAGCACCACGGGGGTGGGGGCCTACGAGCAGTACTTC.

The V and J genes are TRBV18 and TRBJ1-1; possible D gene TRBD1, 6 bases. Between the trimmed V and J ends, which lost 4 bases and 6 bases, there was a span of 15 bases. From germline, CDR1 is KGHSH and CDR2 LQKENI. The CDR3 sequence is 14 residues long. CDR3 sequence reads: CASSRQVTRSEAFF. DNA for the CDR3: TGTGCCAGCTCACGACAGGTCACCCGTTCTGAAGCTTTCTTT.

This clonotype was detected ten times or more. The chain recombines TRBV7-8 with TRBJ2-5; 10 nucleotides line up with TRBD2. V was clipped by 3 bases and J by 1 base; unmatched bases: 5. Germline CDR1 reads SGHVS; CDR2 reads FQNEAQ. The CDR3 has 16 residues. The CDR3 spells CASSLKASGGQETQYF. The CDR3 region has the DNA TGTGCCAGCAGCTTGAAGGCTAGCGGGGGCCAAGAGACCCAGTACTTC.

This clonotype was seen ten or more times. The CDR3 reads CASSPVSRLAGRTDTQYF. The CDR3 DNA reads TGTGCCAGCAGTCCGGTTTCCCGACTAGCGGGGAGGACAGATACGCAGTATTTT. The chain employs TRBV12-3 or TRBV12-4 and TRBJ2-3; TRBD2 agrees at 11 bases. With V trimmed by 5 bases and J by 3 bases, 13 bases remained unmatched. CDR3 length equals 18 residues.

The J gene is TRBJ2-1, the V gene TRBV9; perhaps TRBD1 as D (6 bases). The CDR3 is 14 residues long. V was shortened by 4 bases and J by 6 bases, with 14 bases between the two germline ends. The germline V gene has CDR1 SGDLS and CDR2 YYNGEE. CDR3 amino acids: CASSSRGSSNEQFF. Written as DNA, the CDR3 is TGTGCCAGCAGCTCTAGGGGGAGTTCCAATGAGCAGTTCTTC.

This clonotype was recorded at least ten times. The chain employs TRBV6-1 and TRBJ1-6; the D is unclear. Germline V gene lookup returns CDR1 MNHNS and CDR2 SASEGT. The ends were cut back, 6 bases at V and 9 bases at J, with 24 bases in the middle. CDR3 length equals 17 residues. The CDR3 protein is CASRPGWSRALVSPLHF. The CDR3 DNA is TGTGCCAGCAGACCGGGGTGGAGTCGTGCGTTGGTTTCACCCCTCCACTTT.

The V call is TRBV5-1, the J call TRBJ1-5; D is possibly TRBD1 (5 bases). This CDR3 contains 15 residues. V was trimmed by 4 bases and J by 6 bases, leaving 17 bases between them. Germline CDR1 is SGHRS and CDR2 is YFSETQ. CDR3 protein: CASSVGPSVGQPQHF. The CDR3 nucleotides read TGCGCCAGCAGCGTGGGGCCTTCGGTCGGTCAGCCCCAGCATTTT.